This TCR beta chain was recorded in a study of cytomegalovirus exposure and HLA in healthy donors (dated by TCRdb to between 2016 and 2019). Background on the whole study: An earlier analysis of roughly 500 of the donors reported 276 Gb of sequence data and 117 million unique TCR beta sequences obtained from about 179 million T cells. Several DR-DQ haplotypes were handled as single units for association and clustering because linkage in the cohort was strong. In a later analysis, previously published TCR beta repertoires from some 640 donors were re-analyzed and high-resolution HLA genotyping was added so that TCR occurrence patterns could be studied. Donor age, sex, ethnicity and CMV serostatus were compiled alongside the repertoire data. To predict cytomegalovirus infection status, the study brought together high-throughput TCR immunosequencing, statistical association of individual TCRs with disease status, and machine learning. Of the 300 to 450 genotyped donors, 65% to 90% were placed in the genetic ancestry cluster associated with self-reported Caucasian donors. The study was designed to test whether signatures of past pathogen exposure could be identified by cataloging public T cell receptors. A separate validation cohort of over a hundred different subjects was used in addition to the roughly 620-subject first cohort. All discovery cohort repertoires had been generated on a single sequencing platform. The study used immunosequencing to profile the T cell repertoires of hundreds of subjects and linked those repertoires to cytomegalovirus serostatus. The number of donors typed differed by locus, with 629-630 for A, B, C, DRB1 and DQB1, roughly 520 for DQA1, about 610 for DPA1, and 472 for DPB1. Rather than using new phenotypic data, the later analysis identified candidate immune exposures from TCR beta sequences and from how often those sequences occurred across donors. In a later genetic analysis, genome-wide SNP genotypes for about three fifths of the roughly 670 donors were used, and that subset was treated as a discovery cohort. Across around 400 genotyped donors of the cohort, an average of approximately 240,000 unique TCR beta nucleotide sequences per donor were sequenced, and 15% to 20% of those sequences were non-productive. Class I and class II HLA loci were covered by the typing at four-digit resolution. An early release that covered approximately 600 HLA-typed donors contained about 300 gigabases of sequencing data and 70 million to 100 million unique TCR sequences. To decide whether each TCR beta V gene segment behaved as functional or pseudogenic, an earlier analysis of over 500 of the donors relied on high-throughput TCR beta sequencing. Study-wide findings and limitations: A cluster of highly shared sequence variants was judged likely to represent a technical artifact of the sequencing pipeline. According to the authors, the approach could potentially be generalized to other disease states and immunological phenotypes. A later analysis found that HLA-associated TCR beta chains were more clonally expanded and had lower generation probabilities than equally common non-associated chains. When HLA alleles, especially DR and DQ, strongly co-occurred, attributing TCR associations to individual alleles was difficult. The earlier analysis of approximately 590 of the donors excluded 15 to 20 rarely observed V segments, including chromosome 9 orphons, because counts were too low. The only immune exposure information available for the cohort was CMV serostatus. An earlier analysis of approximately 540 of the donors showed that most TCR beta V segments appeared in productive rearrangements either about 87% or about 30% of the time, which broadly matched IMGT annotations. Correlated functional status among segregating V segments might be attributable to linkage disequilibrium, but an unknown experimental factor could not be ruled out. A later genetic analysis associated a missense DCLRE1C variant with V-gene and J-gene trimming of TCR beta chains, and an independent cohort replicated the association. In this cohort, only TCR beta chains were sequenced, and detectable features were limited by the absence of alpha or paired-chain data. In a later genetic analysis, fewer N-insertions in productive TCRs were reported among donors in an Asian-associated ancestry cluster than the approximately 670-donor mean. A later analysis found that TCR association rates varied across HLA loci, with DRB1 alleles showing the most associated TCRs and HLA-C alleles the fewest. Because HLA typing was missing for some donors at each locus, association tests included only the typed subset. Across donors, most TCR sequences were observed very rarely, whereas some public TCRs were present in many individuals. At a false discovery rate of 0.05, a later analysis linked under 20,000 TCR beta sequences to specific HLA alleles. In a later analysis, most CMV-associated TCR beta chains were found to appear HLA-restricted, with HLA associations seemingly driven largely by CMV exposure. Some IMGT-functional V segments, including TRBV6-2 and TRBV6-3, could not be told apart with the 87-base-pair reads, so those segments were excluded. The classifier was reported to diagnose cytomegalovirus status with high specificity and sensitivity in both the original and validation cohorts. The study gave a list of under 200 TCR beta chains associated with cytomegalovirus. Presence/absence analyses assumed roughly uniform sequencing depth across donors, an assumption that may not hold. In a later analysis, several top co-occurrence clusters were reported to appear linked to parvovirus B19, influenza, CMV and Epstein-Barr virus. A further reported finding was that TCR beta sequences accurately predicted the HLA-A and HLA-B alleles for most subjects in the first cohort. A few of the identified cytomegalovirus-associated TCR beta chains were confirmed in vitro to be specific for cytomegalovirus antigens.

The library was obtained by the immunoSEQ multiplex PCR assay. For the multiplex PCR, a mixture combining 60 forward primers for TCR Vbeta segments and 13 reverse primers for TCR Jbeta segments was used. Amplification of the CDR3 region of rearranged TCR beta genes was performed with a multiplex PCR assay on genomic DNA. On the Illumina HiSeq System, the amplified TCR beta libraries were sequenced as 87-base-pair reads. As for the original processing: A later analysis counted about 80 million unique TCR beta chains across the 550 to 750 repertoires, and around 12 million of these chains were shared by at least two donors. Raw reads were error-corrected and collapsed into unique sequences with a nearest-neighbor algorithm that merged closely related sequences to remove PCR and sequencing errors. To assign V, D and J gene segments, CDR3 sequences were aligned to IMGT reference sequences. For a sequence to be retained, a match of at least six nucleotides to both a V gene segment and a J gene segment was required. Rearrangements were classified as productive when the CDR3 lacked stop codons and remained in frame with V and J, and all other rearrangements were classified as non-productive. CDR3 was defined according to IMGT convention as the region running from the second conserved V-encoded cysteine to the conserved J-encoded phenylalanine. Sequences without an unambiguous match to a single V gene segment were excluded from the earlier analysis of 450 to 650 of the donors. In an earlier analysis of several hundred of the donors, V segments were called functional above 56.7% productive rearrangements and were called segregating when the between-donor standard deviation exceeded 5%. A statistical classification framework was built for diagnosing cytomegalovirus status from the catalog of TCR beta chain sequences. V and J gene assignment, in a later analysis, came from comparing TCR nucleotide sequences with IMGT/GENE-DB human TR gene sequences. In a later analysis, CDR3 sequences and most-parsimonious VDJ recombination scenarios were assigned using the TCRdist pipeline. In a later analysis, each TCR beta chain was defined by its CDR3 amino acid sequence together with its V-gene family, and reads without a unique V-gene family were excluded. To address suspected cross-contamination and a sequencing artifact, a later analysis removed roughly 580 highly shared, low-generation-probability nucleotide sequences. In a later analysis, a clonal expansion index for each public chain was calculated from normalized within-repertoire ranks of inferred template counts. In a later analysis, generation probabilities were computed with a VDJ recombination model fitted to out-of-frame rearrangements, and the resulting probabilities were checked against IGoR. Hypergeometric tests were used in a later analysis to score TCR-TCR, TCR-HLA and TCR-CMV co-occurrence, with a repertoire-size bias correction applied to the TCR pairs. A later analysis estimated false discovery rates by permuting HLA or CMV assignments 20 times. A later analysis grouped co-occurring TCRs with DBSCAN, adding TCRdist sequence similarity when clustering within HLA-allele-positive subsets. Repertoires with fewer than 30,000 or more than 120,000 public chains were left out of co-occurrence clustering, as were a handful of repertoires with anomalous nucleotide sharing. TCRdb provides this immuneACCESS table in a form limited to in-frame rearrangements. Some clones are lacking; in checked studies, under half of them reflect an unresolved V gene, and why the rest are absent is not known. V and J calls and clone size are those listed in that table; D and trimming were worked out from the DNA. The sample profile shows over 150,000 clones; about 73% of them were found once. Clones ranked in the top ten supply approximately 13% of the sample.

This clone appeared once. It lacks a known antigen. Base qualities are not provided; no much larger clone lies one nucleotide away. The cohort was made up of hundreds of healthy bone marrow donors. At the time of sampling, all cohort members were nominally healthy, though unrecorded immune exposures were likely present. The donor was CMV seropositive and belonged to the group of around 300 seropositive cohort members. A peripheral blood sample was collected from each donor, and TCR beta sequencing was performed on peripheral blood mononuclear cells. Genomic DNA was extracted from the blood cell samples with the Qiagen DNeasy Blood Extraction Kit. There are 16 amino acids in the CDR3, from cysteine to phenylalanine inclusive. Only the CDR3 region is kept as DNA, spanning 48 bases read in frame from base 1. The germline V gene sets CDR1 to SGHDT and CDR2 to YYEEEE. V is trimmed back by 4 bases and J by 6 bases, and the junction contains 11 bases that no gene match accounts for.

This receptor was identified in a woman aged 50 to 60 in good health and CMV-seropositive. Rearrangement joined TRBV5-6 to TRBJ1-2; TRBD1 fits 11 bases in the junction. Source material: PBMCs. This receptor has the CDR3 CASSDRPGTGGDGYTF. The nucleotide sequence is TGTGCCAGCAGCGACCGCCCCGGGACAGGGGGGGATGGCTACACCTTC.